This T cell receptor beta chain is from a study of shared clonotypes between healthy human individuals. V shed 3 bases and J 4 bases; nucleotides not matched to a gene: 9. The CDR3 loop spans 17 amino acids. Germline CDR1 and CDR2: SGHAT and FQNNGV. Some clones are missing from TCRdb's copy, which holds only in-frame ones; the method was immunoSEQ multiplex PCR. Among about 2 million clones listed, approximately 94% were seen once. CD45RO-negative, CCR7-positively selected cells formed the naive CD8 fraction, excluding terminally differentiated effector memory CD45RA+ cells. Sample: naive CD8+ T cells sorted from blood. The TCR was taken from a man between 18 and 35 years old in good health. The chain uses TRBV11-2 and TRBJ2-7; 13 bases line up with TRBD2. CDR3 region: CASSFHGLAGDMYEQYF. CDR3 nucleotides: TGTGCCAGCAGCTTCCATGGACTAGCGGGAGATATGTACGAGCAGTACTTC.